Listed here are 8 T cell receptor beta chains from one sample, sequenced in a study of spatial heterogeneity in lung cancer. Regarding the study as a whole: Intratumoral expanded alpha and beta TCR counts were found to track tumor mutation counts.

The antigens of these receptors remain unknown. Each CDR3 protein gets one entry after TCRdb re-called the 5' RACE reads with MiXCR. Seen here are about 3,300 distinct CDR3 sequences, about 16% observed once, and the top ten hold roughly 6.4%. Time point: sample taken at primary tumor resection. The sample was lung tumor tissue, taken at surgery. The receptor source for this set is a male donor with early-stage non-small cell lung cancer.

The rearrangement links TRBV5-1 to TRBJ2-1, with D perhaps TRBD1 (6 bases). Germline CDR1 is SGHRS and CDR2 is YFSETQ. Trimming shortened V by 4 bases and J by 4 bases, and 21 bases separated the two germline ends. CDR3 length equals 17 residues. CDR3 protein: CASSPNFPGHRYNEQFF. CDR3 bases: TGCGCCAGCAGCCCAAACTTTCCGGGACACCGTTACAATGAGCAGTTCTTC.

The sample holds a few counts of this clonotype. The rearrangement uses TRBV6-1 and TRBJ2-7, with TRBD2 identical over 14 bases. The CDR3 is made up of 15 amino acids. V dropped 7 bases and J dropped 7; count of bases not matched to a gene: 9. Germline lookup yields CDR1 MNHNS and CDR2 SASEGT. The CDR3 DNA sequence: TGTGCCAGCAAGGGTGAGGGACTAGCGGGAGAAGAGCAGTACTTC. Translation gives CASKGEGLAGEEQYF.

This clonotype is labeled medium-sized (0.01 to 0.1%). This chain links TRBV27 with TRBJ1-2; possible D gene TRBD1, 6 bases. In germline, CDR1 is MNHEY, CDR2 SMNVEV (reference sequence). The V end was cut by 6 bases, the J end by 4 bases, with 18 bases between. CDR3 length equals 15 residues. The CDR3 nucleotides read TGTGCCAGCAGCTCAATCGGACAGTTCCCCTATGGCTACACCTTC. It yields the protein CASSSIGQFPYGYTF.

This chain joins TRBV10-2 and TRBJ2-6; D remains ambiguous. Germline CDR1 reads WSHSY; CDR2 reads SAAADI. The CDR3 sequence is 14 residues long. V shed 7 bases and J shed 0 bases, with 7 bases lying between them. The CDR3 sequence: CASTWGSGANVLTF. The CDR3, as DNA: TGCGCCAGCACCTGGGGCTCTGGGGCCAACGTCCTGACTTTC.

The chain recombines TRBV20-1 with TRBJ2-3; 7 nucleotides line up with TRBD2. Trimming took 0 bases from V and 2 from J; bases not matched to a gene: 14. The CDR3 sequence is 18 residues long. From germline, CDR1 is DFQATT and CDR2 SNEGSKA (reference sequence). The CDR3 reads CSARDLLTSIVTTDTQYF. In DNA, the CDR3 is TGCAGTGCTAGAGATCTCCTGACTAGCATTGTTACCACAGATACGCAGTATTTT.

This clonotype was counted only a few times. Here the CDR3 DNA reads TGTGCCAGCAGCCCCCGGGAGCCAGGGGGCTTCTACGAGCAGTACTTC. This encodes CASSPREPGGFYEQYF. V usage is TRBV3-1 and J usage is TRBJ2-7; 8 bases fit TRBD1. The CDR3 length is 16 residues. Germline V gene sequence: CDR1 LGHDT, CDR2 YNNKEL (reference sequence). Unmatched junction bases numbered 11, after V lost 4 bases and J lost 3 bases.

By proportion, this clonotype is medium-sized. This sequence joins TRBV5-4 and TRBJ2-2; the D gene could be TRBD1 or TRBD2 (5 bases each). The CDR3 is 11 amino acids. Germline assignment: CDR1 SGHNT and CDR2 YYREEE (reference sequence). The V and J ends lost 10 bases and 6 bases respectively, with 10 bases between them. The chain's CDR3 is CALRGAGELFF. The CDR3 nucleotides are TGTGCCTTGAGGGGCGCCGGGGAGCTGTTTTTT.

This clonotype is medium-sized within its sample. The chain recombines TRBV6-2 or TRBV6-3 with TRBJ2-5, with D possibly matching TRBD2 (5 bases). V shed 4 bases and J shed 4 bases, with 16 bases lying between them. This CDR3 has 15 amino acids. Germline-derived CDR1 and CDR2 are MNHEY and SVGEGT. The CDR3 region is CASSFPTAGGETQYF. DNA of the CDR3: TGTGCCAGCAGTTTTCCCACCGCGGGCGGAGAGACCCAGTACTTC.